The rows below give T cell receptor beta chains drawn from one sample of a study of cytomegalovirus exposure and HLA in healthy donors. Using immunoSEQ multiplex PCR, the repertoire was profiled, and TCRdb retains in-frame clones only, with some absent. Of roughly 120,000 clones in the sample, approximately 78% were seen once. Sequencing was carried out using PBMCs. Receptor source: a man younger than 45 in good health and CMV-seropositive. Both conserved end residues are part of each CDR3. A D gene is named only where the DNA matches it firmly. Not all rows give a size; the values are once, few, many and, for expanded clones, a class.

abundance	v_gene	d_gene	j_gene	CDR3aa	CDR3nt
.	TRBV7-9	.	TRBJ2-4	CASSPRQGRAQYF	TGTGCCAGCAGCCCCCGACAGGGGAGGGCCCAGTACTTC
.	TRBV6-5	TRBD1	TRBJ2-3	CASSYDRVQSQYF	TGTGCCAGCAGTTACGACAGGGTCCAATCGCAGTATTTT
.	TRBV6-1	.	TRBJ1-1	CASSERLTLYGDTEAFF	TGTGCCAGCAGTGAAAGACTCACACTCTACGGGGACACTGAAGCTTTCTTT
.	TRBV28	TRBD1	TRBJ1-2	CALGQIYGYTF	TGTGCCTTGGGACAGATCTATGGCTACACCTTC
once	TRBV6-5	TRBD2	TRBJ2-3	CASSSPAGGTDTQYF	TGTGCCAGCAGTTCCCCGGCGGGAGGAACAGATACGCAGTATTTT
.	TRBV19	TRBD2	TRBJ2-1	CASSIALGGRAVREQFF	TGTGCCAGTAGTATAGCCCTTGGCGGGAGGGCCGTTCGGGAGCAGTTCTTC
.	TRBV2	TRBD2	TRBJ2-2	CAGNSGRAVFTGELFF	TGTGCCGGAAATAGCGGGAGGGCCGTTTTTACCGGGGAGCTGTTTTTT
.	TRBV28	.	TRBJ1-4	CASSLQDHKLFF	TGTGCCAGCAGCCTCCAGGATCATAAACTGTTTTTT
once	TRBV5-8	TRBD1	TRBJ2-3	CASSLGTGEGDTQYF	TGTGCCAGCAGCCTCGGGACAGGGGAGGGGGATACGCAGTATTTT
.	TRBV7-9	TRBD1	TRBJ1-2	CASSSKNRGPNERGYTF	TGTGCCAGCAGCTCGAAAAACAGGGGGCCCAATGAGAGGGGCTACACCTTC
.	TRBV5-6	TRBD2	TRBJ2-3	CASSLEGGPRDTQYF	TGTGCCAGCAGCTTGGAGGGAGGGCCTAGGGATACGCAGTATTTT
.	TRBV9	TRBD2	TRBJ2-3	CASSVVLAGADTQYF	TGTGCCAGCAGCGTAGTGCTAGCGGGTGCAGATACGCAGTATTTT
.	TRBV5-1	TRBD2	TRBJ2-3	CASSASGTSGRAMMDTQYF	TGCGCCAGCAGCGCTTCCGGGACTAGCGGGAGGGCCATGATGGATACGCAGTATTTT
once	TRBV7-9	.	TRBJ1-4	CASSSRAVATNEKLFF	TGTGCCAGCAGCTCCCGTGCAGTTGCAACTAATGAAAAACTGTTTTTT
.	TRBV5-4	.	TRBJ2-1	CASSFNLHNEQFF	TGTGCCAGCAGCTTTAACTTACACAATGAGCAGTTCTTC
once	TRBV6-5	TRBD1	TRBJ2-3	CASIPRDRLTDTQYF	TGTGCCAGCATCCCCCGGGACAGGCTCACAGATACGCAGTATTTT
.	TRBV2	.	TRBJ2-3	CASRTGLFFNTDTQYF	TGTGCCAGCAGGACGGGACTTTTCTTCAACACAGATACGCAGTATTTT
.	TRBV21-1	.	TRBJ1-1	CASSKSAGNTEAFF	TGTGCCAGCAGCAAATCGGCAGGGAACACTGAAGCTTTCTTT
.	TRBV5-5	.	TRBJ2-5	CASSLVSVSETQYF	TGTGCCAGCAGCTTGGTTTCTGTCTCCGAGACCCAGTACTTC
.	TRBV11-2	TRBD1	TRBJ1-1	CASTAGQDTEAFF	TGTGCCAGCACCGCGGGACAGGACACTGAAGCTTTCTTT
.	TRBV5-1	.	TRBJ1-2	CASSLSQGGYGYTF	TGCGCCAGCAGCTTGAGCCAGGGTGGCTATGGCTACACCTTC
.	TRBV7-3	TRBD1	TRBJ2-2	CASSPRGTGQQNTGELFF	TGTGCCAGCAGCCCGCGGGGGACAGGGCAACAGAACACCGGGGAGCTGTTTTTT
.	TRBV28	TRBD2	TRBJ2-5	CASSVAGGQETQYF	TGTGCCAGCAGCGTAGCGGGGGGTCAGGAGACCCAGTACTTC
.	TRBV10-2	TRBD2	TRBJ2-1	CASTAGLAGDEQFF	TGCGCCAGCACCGCCGGACTAGCGGGAGACGAGCAGTTCTTC
.	TRBV11-1	.	TRBJ1-1	CASSLPDSLMNTEAFF	TGTGCCAGCAGCTTGCCTGACAGTTTAATGAACACTGAAGCTTTCTTT
.	TRBV11-2	TRBD1	TRBJ1-2	CASSLSPGQGIGYTF	TGTGCCAGCAGCCTGTCCCCCGGACAGGGAATCGGCTACACCTTC
few	TRBV4-2	.	TRBJ1-5	CASSLGGMFSNQPQHF	TGTGCCAGCAGCTTGGGCGGGATGTTTAGCAATCAGCCCCAGCATTTT
.	TRBV6-5	TRBD1	TRBJ1-2	CASRRQGAYYGYTF	TGTGCCAGCAGGCGACAGGGGGCCTACTATGGCTACACCTTC
.	TRBV13	TRBD1	TRBJ1-2	CASSSYGQGSDYGYTF	TGTGCCAGCAGCTCCTATGGACAGGGCAGTGACTATGGCTACACCTTC
.	TRBV28	.	TRBJ1-5	CASSLAGVSNQPQHF	TGTGCCAGCAGTTTGGCAGGGGTGTCCAATCAGCCCCAGCATTTT
few	TRBV7-9	.	TRBJ2-7	CASSLARGVGSYEQYF	TGTGCCAGCAGCTTAGCGCGCGGGGTCGGCTCCTACGAGCAGTACTTC
.	TRBV2	TRBD1	TRBJ1-5	CASKGQANQPQHF	TGTGCCAGCAAGGGACAGGCTAATCAGCCCCAGCATTTT
.	TRBV30	.	TRBJ1-3	CAWSWAGYTIYF	TGTGCCTGGAGTTGGGCGGGTTACACCATATATTTT
.	TRBV6-5	.	TRBJ1-1	CASSPWLNTEAFF	TGTGCCAGCAGTCCCTGGCTGAACACTGAAGCTTTCTTT
.	TRBV5-1	TRBD2	TRBJ2-5	CASSSRLAGDQRTQYF	TGCGCCAGCAGCTCAAGACTAGCGGGGGACCAGAGGACCCAGTACTTC
.	TRBV11-3	.	TRBJ1-2	CASSGGAGNYGYTF	TGTGCCAGCAGCGGGGGGGCAGGGAACTATGGCTACACCTTC
.	TRBV5-1	.	TRBJ1-3	CASSLGAAGENTIYF	TGCGCCAGCAGCTTGGGGGCCGCGGGGGAAAACACCATATATTTT
.	TRBV7-8	.	TRBJ1-1	CASSAYVLGRKVDNTEAFF	TGTGCCAGCAGCGCCTACGTATTGGGCAGAAAGGTAGATAACACTGAAGCTTTCTTT
.	TRBV29-1	TRBD1	TRBJ1-2	CSAAKGTALFDGYTF	TGCAGCGCGGCTAAGGGGACAGCCCTTTTCGATGGCTACACCTTC
.	TRBV6-5	.	TRBJ1-1	CASSLFSEAFF	TGTGCCAGCAGTCTGTTTTCTGAAGCTTTCTTT